Listed here are 21 T cell receptor beta chains from one sample, sequenced in a study of blood T cell repertoires in COVID-19. Repertoires were generated with immunoSEQ multiplex PCR, while TCRdb's copy carries only in-frame clones and drops some. The sample lists more than 35,000 clones; approximately 85% were seen once. Sequenced: peripheral blood. These receptors originate from a man aged 70 or older with acute or convalescent COVID-19.

The CDR3 loop reads CASSSRGQGAGGANVLTF. In nucleotides, the CDR3 is TGTGCCAGCAGCTCTAGGGGACAGGGGGCTGGTGGGGCCAACGTCCTGACTTTC. The chain employs TRBV7-2 and TRBJ2-6; 12 bases are shared with TRBD1. Per germline, CDR1 SGHTA and CDR2 FQGNSA. Germline trimming cut 4 bases from V and 3 bases from J; bases unmatched to any gene: 7. The CDR3 extends over 18 amino acids.

The V gene is TRBV28, the J gene TRBJ1-1; D possibly corresponds to TRBD1 (6 bases). The V end was cut by 7 bases, the J end by 5 bases, with 11 bases between. This CDR3 has 12 amino acids. CDR1 MDHEN and CDR2 SYDVKM come from the germline V gene. This chain's CDR3 is CASKGGDTEAFF. The CDR3 bases are TGTGCCAGCAAAGGGGGGGATACTGAAGCTTTCTTT.

The chain couples TRBV3-1 (or the pseudogene TRBV3-2) to TRBJ1-1; maybe TRBD1 (5 bases). Germline V gene data show CDR1 as LGHDT and CDR2 as YNNKEL (reference sequence). The CDR3 runs 13 residues. Trimming left V 4 bases short and J 1 base short, with 7 bases between. CDR3 amino acids: CASSPTGNTEAFF. CDR3 DNA sequence: TGTGCCAGCAGCCCCACAGGGAACACTGAAGCTTTCTTT.

In DNA form, the CDR3 reads TGTGCCAGCAAGGAGCGGGTCCGGCAGGACGAGCAGTACTTC. Translation: CASKERVRQDEQYF. The chain combines TRBV27 with TRBJ2-7; tentative D call: TRBD2 (6 bases). In germline, CDR1 is MNHEY, CDR2 SMNVEV (reference sequence). Trimming left V 7 bases short and J 5 bases short, with 18 bases between. CDR3 length equals 14 residues.

The DNA of the CDR3 is TGTGCCAGCTCACCGGGTGCAGGGTACACTGAAGCTTTCTTT. Translation: CASSPGAGYTEAFF. This chain links TRBV18 with TRBJ1-1, with D perhaps TRBD1 (5 bases). Looked up from germline, CDR1 is KGHSH and CDR2 is LQKENI. The germline V and J ends were trimmed by 3 bases and 3 bases, with 11 bases remaining between them. The CDR3 totals 14 residues.

The V call is TRBV7-9, the J call TRBJ1-3; 8 bases agree with TRBD1. The CDR3 covers 16 residues. V dropped 3 bases and J dropped 0; count of bases not matched to a gene: 4. The germline CDR1 and CDR2 sequences are SEHNR and FQNEAQ (reference sequence). CDR3 sequence (DNA): TGTGCCAGCAGCTTCTGGACAGGGAGCTCTGGAAACACCATATATTTT. This sequence encodes CASSFWTGSSGNTIYF.

V and J are TRBV6-5 and TRBJ2-3; 7 bases fit TRBD2. V lost 6 bases to trimming and J lost 7 bases; unmatched junction nucleotides: 13. In germline, CDR1 is MNHEY, CDR2 SVGAGI. The CDR3 covers 15 residues. As DNA, the CDR3 is TGTGCCAGCAGATTACGTCCGAGCGGGATGCATACGCAGTATTTT. The encoded protein is CASRLRPSGMHTQYF.

The chain joins TRBV27 to TRBJ1-2; D is unresolved. Germline CDR1 reads MNHEY; CDR2 reads SMNVEV (reference sequence). The CDR3 is made up of 12 amino acids. The V end lost 8 bases, the J end lost 8 bases, and 15 bases lay between the germline ends. The DNA of the CDR3 is TGTGCCAGCCGGTCTTCCCCTTCGGGCTACACCTTC. Translated: CASRSSPSGYTF.

The chain recombines TRBV10-3 with TRBJ2-1, with 9 nucleotides matching TRBD2. The germline CDR1 and CDR2 sequences are ENHRY and SYGVKD. CDR3 length: 16 residues. V shed 5 bases, J shed 6 bases, and the junction held 11 bases outside the gene matches. The CDR3 is CAISSSGSSGTNEQFF. CDR3 in DNA: TGTGCCATCAGTAGTAGTGGTTCTAGCGGGACCAATGAGCAGTTCTTC.

The chain has TRBV19 and TRBJ1-2, with unresolved D. Per the germline V gene, CDR1 is LNHDA and CDR2 is SQIVND (reference sequence). CDR3 length: 14 residues. V lost 3 bases, J lost 7 bases, and 15 bases lay in between. CDR3 region: CASSMREANIGYTF. The DNA for the CDR3 is TGTGCCAGTAGTATGAGGGAAGCTAATATTGGCTACACCTTC. Complete variable domain (other parts from reference TRBV19 and TRBJ1-2): DGGITQSPKYLFRKEGQNVTLSCEQNLNHDAMYWYRQDPGQGLRLIYYSQIVNDFQKGDIAEGYSVSREKKESFPLTVTSAQKNPTAFYLCASSMREANIGYTFGSGTRLTVV.

This clone was recorded once. The genes are TRBV25-1 and TRBJ2-5; D gene uncertain. From germline, CDR1 is MGHDK and CDR2 SYGVNS. The CDR3 loop spans 12 amino acids. V lost 4 bases, J lost 1 base, and 4 bases lay in between. CDR3 residues: CASSASQETQYF. In DNA form, the CDR3 reads TGTGCCAGCAGTGCCTCCCAAGAGACCCAGTACTTC. The full variable domain, in which reference TRBV25-1 and TRBJ2-5 provide the parts outside the CDR3, is EADIYQTPRYLVIGTGKKITLECSQTMGHDKMYWYQQDPGMELHLIHYSYGVNSTEKGDLSSESTVSRIRTEHFPLTLESARPSHTSQYLCASSASQETQYFGPGTRLLVL.

The gene calls are TRBV7-2 and TRBJ1-5; D remains ambiguous. Germline values: CDR1 SGHTA, CDR2 FQGNSA. This CDR3 contains 16 residues. Deletions cut 0 bases from V and 2 bases from J, with 11 bases between. DNA of the CDR3: TGTGCCAGCAGCTTAGCGTCAGCGGCAGGCAATCAGCCCCAGCATTTT. It is translated as CASSLASAAGNQPQHF.

The chain joins TRBV15 to TRBJ1-4; no definite D call. This CDR3 comprises 12 residues. CDR1 LNHNV and CDR2 YYDKDF come from the germline V gene (reference sequence). The V end lost 1 base, the J end lost 12 bases, and 9 bases lay between the germline ends. CDR3 amino acids: CATSRGERELFF. Here the CDR3 DNA reads TGTGCCACCAGCAGAGGGGAGAGGGAACTGTTTTTT.

V gene TRBV28 combines with J gene TRBJ1-1; tentatively, D is TRBD1 (6 bases). The germline gives CDR1 MDHEN, CDR2 SYDVKM. V lost 7 bases to trimming and J lost 2 bases, with 14 bases between them. The CDR3 runs to 14 residues. CDR3 residues: CASIPGGVNTEAFF. The DNA for the CDR3 is TGTGCCAGCATTCCTGGGGGCGTAAACACTGAAGCTTTCTTT.

The count of this clone is one. The CDR3 spells CATSRDRLAGDEQYF. As DNA, the CDR3 is TGTGCCACCAGCAGAGATCGTCTGGCGGGAGACGAGCAGTACTTC. The chain joins TRBV15 to TRBJ2-7, with 7 bases identical to TRBD2. The CDR3 sequence is 15 residues long. Trimming at V came to 0 bases and at J to 5 bases, leaving 7 bases not matched to a gene. CDR1 LNHNV and CDR2 YYDKDF come from the germline V gene (reference sequence).

The chain couples TRBV5-1 to TRBJ1-1, with TRBD1 as a possible D gene (5 bases). The germline gives CDR1 SGHRS, CDR2 YFSETQ. Trimming shortened V by 2 bases and J by 7 bases, and 15 bases separated the two germline ends. This CDR3 contains 14 residues. Here the CDR3 reads CASSFGQGYFEAFF. CDR3 in DNA: TGCGCCAGCAGCTTCGGACAAGGCTATTTTGAAGCTTTCTTT.

V and J are TRBV10-1 and TRBJ1-2; D is uncertain. This CDR3 contains 13 residues. Germline V gives CDR1 WNHNN, CDR2 SYGVQD (reference sequence). Trimming removed 0 bases at V and 8 bases at J, with 10 bases between. The CDR3 coding sequence is TGCGCCAGCAGTGAGTCACAGCGCGGGGGCTACACCTTC. It is translated as CASSESQRGGYTF.

This clone was seen a handful of times. CDR3 coding DNA: TGTGCCAGCAGCTTAGAGGGAGCGGGATGGTTTGAGACCCAGTACTTC. This sequence encodes CASSLEGAGWFETQYF. The V gene is TRBV7-9, the J gene TRBJ2-5, with 7 bases lining up with TRBD2. Trimming took 1 base from V and 5 from J; bases not matched to a gene: 10. This CDR3 spans 16 amino acids. Per germline, CDR1 SEHNR and CDR2 FQNEAQ (reference sequence).

This chain links TRBV27 with TRBJ1-6; TRBD1 matches at 7 bases. There are 14 residues in the CDR3. CDR1 is MNHEY, CDR2 SMNVEV, per germline (reference sequence). J lost 4 bases, V lost 7 bases, and 4 bases had no gene match. CDR3 DNA: TGTGCCAGCACCCAGACAGGGTATAATTCACCCCTCCACTTT. This translates into CASTQTGYNSPLHF.

The CDR3 bases are TGTGCCAGCAGCTTAATGATGGGGGGTACCAAAAACATTCAGTACTTC. This translates into CASSLMMGGTKNIQYF. The chain employs TRBV7-9 and TRBJ2-4; D perhaps matches TRBD2 (6 bases). CDR1 is SEHNR and CDR2 is FQNEAQ in the germline V gene (reference sequence). The V gene lost 2 bases and the J gene lost 2 bases, with 13 bases spanning the gap. The CDR3 totals 16 residues.

This clone has more than one count but fewer than ten. This chain links TRBV20-1 with TRBJ2-1; 9 bases map to TRBD2. Germline V gives CDR1 DFQATT, CDR2 SNEGSKA (reference sequence). There are 11 residues in the CDR3. In DNA form, the CDR3 reads TGCAGGGCGACTAGCGGTCATGAGCAGTTCTTC. Encoded protein: CRATSGHEQFF.